The T cell receptor (beta chain) under discussion was sequenced for a study of identifying expanded T cells in peripheral blood. Comments on this clone: What it binds is not known.

Libraries were prepared by immunoSEQ multiplex PCR; TCRdb keeps only in-frame clonotypes and omits some of them. This sample has around 100,000 clones, with around 90% found just once. Study-wide results and caveats: Roughly two-week clone count variance significantly increased as total template count grew.

The CDR3 sequence is 12 residues long. The germline V gene has CDR1 SQVTM and CDR2 ANQGSEA. Trimming took 4 bases from V and 8 from J, leaving 14 bases between them. The chain employs TRBV29-1 and TRBJ1-2; a weak D match, TRBD1 (5 bases). The sequence came from a person aged 18-70 years in good health. The specimen sequenced was blood. Here the CDR3 DNA reads TGCAGCGTTGTGGGGGGGTTCGAAGGCTACACCTTC. Translated: CSVVGGFEGYTF.